This T cell receptor beta chain was profiled in a study of Graves' ophthalmopathy and Graves' hyperthyroidism. Notes on the study in general: From stable hyperthyroidism, ophthalmopathy was separated by a 13-signature model with approximately 90% sensitivity and 75% to 84% specificity.

V trimming: 5 bases; J trimming: 13 bases; junction bases outside the gene matches: 4. Germline values: CDR1 SEHNR, CDR2 FQNEAQ (reference sequence). This CDR3 comprises 12 residues. The authors amplified TCR beta CDR3 regions from RNA transcripts. First-round RT-PCR employed HTBI primers, with a second-round multiplex PCR after it. One entry per CDR3 protein, called by TCRdb with MiXCR from the multiplex PCR reads. The sample shows roughly 700,000 distinct CDR3 sequences, roughly 40% of them seen only once. A word on this clonotype: Its antigen is not identified.

Moderately to severely active ophthalmopathy under 3 months, CAS at least 3, NOSPECS at least 4. Specimen: peripheral blood. The receptor was isolated from an adult man with Graves' ophthalmopathy. The chain couples TRBV7-9 to TRBJ2-2; 10 bases are a match to TRBD1. CDR3 sequence reads: CASSRWDRGLFF. CDR3 bases: TGTGCCAGCAGCCGATGGGACAGGGGGCTGTTTTTT.